This T cell receptor (beta chain) stems from a study of CD8 T cells in Susac syndrome. Unmatched junction bases numbered 2, after V lost 1 base and J lost 3 bases. Germline loops: CDR1 DFQATT, CDR2 SNEGSKA (reference sequence). This CDR3 has 14 residues. Random hexamers served to reverse transcribe about 0.5 to 1 ug RNA. TCRdb analysed the immunoSEQ multiplex PCR reads with MiXCR anew, one entry per CDR3 protein. The sample contains hundreds of thousands of distinct CDR3 sequences, approximately 85% of which appear only once. The clonotype originates from a human donor with multiple sclerosis. Sequencing input: CD8+ T cells from PBMCs. The V call is TRBV20-1, the J call TRBJ2-5, with 10 bases lining up with TRBD1. CDR3 protein: CSARGGTGEETQYF. The CDR3 coding sequence is TGCAGTGCTAGAGGAGGGACAGGGGAAGAGACCCAGTACTTC.